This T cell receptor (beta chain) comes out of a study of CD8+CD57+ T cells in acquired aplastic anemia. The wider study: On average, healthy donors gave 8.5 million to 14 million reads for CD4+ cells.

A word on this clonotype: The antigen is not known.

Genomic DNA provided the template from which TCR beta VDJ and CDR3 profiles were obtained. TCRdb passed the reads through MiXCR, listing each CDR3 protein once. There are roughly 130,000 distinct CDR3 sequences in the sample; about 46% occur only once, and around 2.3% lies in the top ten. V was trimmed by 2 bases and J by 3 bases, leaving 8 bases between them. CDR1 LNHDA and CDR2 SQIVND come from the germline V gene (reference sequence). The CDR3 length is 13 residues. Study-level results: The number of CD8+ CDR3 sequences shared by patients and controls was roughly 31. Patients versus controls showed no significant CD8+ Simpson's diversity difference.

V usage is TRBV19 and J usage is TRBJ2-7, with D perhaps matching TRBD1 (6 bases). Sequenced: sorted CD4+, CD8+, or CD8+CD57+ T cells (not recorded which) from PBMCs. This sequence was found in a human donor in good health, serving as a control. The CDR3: CASSIRQDYEQYF. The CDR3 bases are TGTGCCAGTAGTATAAGACAGGACTACGAGCAGTACTTC. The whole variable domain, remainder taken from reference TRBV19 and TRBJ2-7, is DGGITQSPKYLFRKEGQNVTLSCEQNLNHDAMYWYRQDPGQGLRLIYYSQIVNDFQKGDIAEGYSVSREKKESFPLTVTSAQKNPTAFYLCASSIRQDYEQYFGPGTRLTVT.